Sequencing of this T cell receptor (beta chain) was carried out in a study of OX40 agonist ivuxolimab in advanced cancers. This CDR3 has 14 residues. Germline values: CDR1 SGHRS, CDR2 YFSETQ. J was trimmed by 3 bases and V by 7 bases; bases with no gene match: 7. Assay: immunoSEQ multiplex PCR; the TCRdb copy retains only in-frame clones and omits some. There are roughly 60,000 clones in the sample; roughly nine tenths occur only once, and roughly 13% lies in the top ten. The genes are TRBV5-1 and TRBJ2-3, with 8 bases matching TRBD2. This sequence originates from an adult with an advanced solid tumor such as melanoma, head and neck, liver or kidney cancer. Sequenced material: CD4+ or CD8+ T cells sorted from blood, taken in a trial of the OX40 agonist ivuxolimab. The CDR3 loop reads CASAAGGRTDTQYF. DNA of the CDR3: TGCGCCAGCGCAGCGGGCGGGAGGACAGATACGCAGTATTTT.